The 19 T cell receptor beta chains below come from one sample, sequenced in a study of T cells in localized non-small cell lung cancer. Data came from immunoSEQ multiplex PCR; TCRdb stores just in-frame clones and leaves some out. Here the sample spans over a thousand clones, about 20% being singletons. The specimen comprised lung tumor tissue, sampled before any cancer treatment. Receptors were obtained from a female donor over 55 with stage II squamous cell lung carcinoma.

The V and J genes are TRBV19 and TRBJ2-1; 7 nucleotides agree with TRBD1. There are 15 residues in the CDR3. The germline gives CDR1 LNHDA, CDR2 SQIVND (reference sequence). V was clipped by 6 bases and J by 7 bases; unmatched bases: 12. The CDR3 is CASSMGLTGENEQFF. The CDR3, as DNA: TGTGCCAGTAGCATGGGCCTAACAGGGGAAAATGAGCAGTTCTTC.

This clone was detected only a few times. The chain is built from TRBV6-8 and TRBJ2-2, with 7 bases lining up with TRBD1. J was trimmed by 2 bases and V by 7 bases; bases with no gene match: 4. From germline, CDR1 is MNHGY and CDR2 SAAAGT. The CDR3 runs to 14 residues. The CDR3 region has the DNA TGTGCCAGCAAACGGACAGGAAACACCGGGGAGCTGTTTTTT. Translating it yields CASKRTGNTGELFF.

A few counts support this clone. The V gene is TRBV18, the J gene TRBJ2-7, with D possibly being TRBD1 (6 bases). The germline V gene has CDR1 KGHSH and CDR2 LQKENI. Trimming removed 3 bases from V and 6 bases from J, with 18 bases in between. CDR3 length: 15 amino acids. Written as DNA, the CDR3 is TGTGCCAGCTCACCCTATCGGGACAACGGAGGCGAGCAGTACGTC. Protein: CASSPYRDNGGEQYV.

The genes are TRBV15 and TRBJ1-4; D perhaps matches TRBD1 (6 bases). The V gene lost 3 bases and the J gene lost 3 bases, with 11 bases spanning the gap. The germline V gene encodes CDR1 LNHNV and CDR2 YYDKDF (reference sequence). The CDR3 is made up of 15 amino acids. In DNA form, the CDR3 reads TGTGCCACCAGCAGGGAGGACAGACCTAATGAAAAACTGTTTTTT. Protein product: CATSREDRPNEKLFF.

The table lists this clone with a few counts. The V gene is TRBV7-5, the J gene TRBJ2-1; TRBD1, the table's D call, lacks a check against the DNA. TRBV7-5 is labeled a pseudogene. The CDR3 is 14 residues long. The DNA for the CDR3 is TGTGCCAGCAGCTTAGATCAGGGCTGGAATGAGCAGTTCTTC. Translating it yields CASSLDQGWNEQFF.

The rearrangement uses TRBV28 and TRBJ2-1, with D unresolved. V was shortened by 5 bases and J by 2 bases, with 16 bases between the two germline ends. Germline loops: CDR1 MDHEN, CDR2 SYDVKM. The CDR3 sequence is 16 residues long. CDR3 sequence (DNA): TGTGCCAGCAGTCCAAACCCAACCTGGACCTACAATGAGCAGTTCTTC. It is translated as CASSPNPTWTYNEQFF.

The table lists this clone with a few counts. The CDR3 sequence is CASSYSGLAGGNEQFF. The CDR3 DNA follows: TGTGCCAGCAGTTACTCGGGCCTAGCGGGGGGGAATGAGCAGTTCTTC. V gene TRBV6-8 combines with J gene TRBJ2-1, with TRBD2 matching 12 bases. The CDR3 is 16 residues long. Germline V gene data show CDR1 as MNHGY and CDR2 as SAAAGT. The ends lost 0 bases at V and 7 bases at J; junction bases unmatched: 4.

This clone appeared a few times. The chain combines TRBV6-8 with TRBJ2-7, with D possibly matching TRBD1 (6 bases). The CDR3 length is 13 residues. V was shortened by 5 bases and J by 2 bases, with 10 bases between the two germline ends. Looked up from germline, CDR1 is MNHGY and CDR2 is SAAAGT. This chain's CDR3 is CASSKQGTYEQYF. The CDR3 bases are TGTGCCAGCAGTAAACAGGGAACCTACGAGCAGTACTTC.

This clone was recorded a few times. The chain employs TRBV4-1 and TRBJ1-3, with 8 bases aligning to TRBD1. Germline V gene data show CDR1 as MGHRA and CDR2 as YSYEKL. Trimming cost V 5 bases and J 2 bases; bases outside gene matches: 2. The CDR3 runs to 14 residues. Here the CDR3 DNA reads TGCGCCAGCAGCATGGGACAGGCTGGAAACACCATATATTTT. Translating gives CASSMGQAGNTIYF.

This clone rates as large. The chain recombines TRBV29-1 with TRBJ2-5; possibly TRBD1 or TRBD2 for D (5 bases each). Germline-derived CDR1 and CDR2 are SQVTM and ANQGSEA. The germline V and J ends were trimmed by 3 bases and 1 base, with 9 bases remaining between them. The CDR3 has 13 amino acids. The DNA for the CDR3 is TGCAGCGTTGACTACGGGGCCCAAGAGACCCAGTACTTC. Amino acid sequence: CSVDYGAQETQYF.

This clone has more than one count but fewer than ten. The chain's CDR3 is CAWQRQGLNTEAFF. DNA of the CDR3: TGTGCCTGGCAGAGGCAGGGATTGAACACTGAAGCTTTCTTT. The chain employs TRBV30 and TRBJ1-1; D might be TRBD1 (5 bases). V lost 5 bases, J lost 0 bases, and 13 bases lay in between. Germline loops: CDR1 GTSNPN, CDR2 SVGIG (reference sequence). The CDR3 is made up of 14 amino acids.

The genes are TRBV1 and TRBJ2-5. TRBV1 is a recognized pseudogene. This CDR3 has 14 residues. The chain's CDR3 is CASSRLQDEETQYF. The CDR3 bases are TGCGCCAGCAGCCGCTTACAAGACGAAGAGACCCAGTACTTC.

This chain connects TRBV6-7 to TRBJ2-2, with no clear D. TRBV6-7 is an open reading frame, and its role is uncertain. This CDR3 is built from 11 residues. V was cut by 5 bases and J by 6 bases, with 4 bases left in between. The CDR3 protein is CASSEPGELFF. The DNA for the CDR3 is TGTGCCAGCAGTGAACCCGGGGAGCTGTTTTTT.

This clone was seen a few times. J is TRBJ1-3 and V is TRBV18; TRBD1 matches 7 bases. V shed 3 bases, J shed 4 bases, and the junction held 12 bases outside the gene matches. Germline V gene data show CDR1 as KGHSH and CDR2 as LQKENI. CDR3 length: 17 amino acids. The CDR3 reads CASSPPGQLISGNTIYF. CDR3 in DNA: TGTGCCAGCTCACCTCCGGGACAGCTAATAAGCGGAAACACCATATATTTT.

The chain employs TRBV19 and TRBJ1-4; D is ambiguous. Germline V gene sequence: CDR1 LNHDA, CDR2 SQIVND (reference sequence). The CDR3 covers 15 residues. Trimming removed 5 bases from V and 7 bases from J, with 17 bases in between. CDR3 region: CASSEGGSVGEKLFF. CDR3 nucleotide sequence: TGTGCCAGTAGTGAGGGCGGGTCGGTTGGTGAAAAACTGTTTTTT.

This clone showed up just a few times. J is TRBJ2-4 and V is TRBV11-3; 8 nucleotides agree with TRBD2. The CDR3 runs to 17 residues. Germline V gene lookup returns CDR1 SGHNT and CDR2 YENEEA. The ends lost 5 bases at V and 0 bases at J; junction bases unmatched: 9. CDR3 amino acids: CASSGPAGDLAKNIQYF. The CDR3 bases are TGTGCCAGCAGCGGCCCAGCGGGGGACCTAGCCAAAAACATTCAGTACTTC.

The chain links TRBV6-8 to TRBJ1-2; no definite D call. Germline V lookup: CDR1 MNHGY, CDR2 SAAAGT. V gave up 5 bases and J gave up 7 bases, with 14 bases separating them. The CDR3 loop spans 13 amino acids. The DNA of the CDR3 is TGTGCCAGCAGTGCCCTCCCGTCCATTGGCTACACCTTC. As protein: CASSALPSIGYTF.

In this sample, this clone turned up a few times. The chain employs TRBV9 and TRBJ2-1, with D possibly being TRBD1 or TRBD2 (6 bases each). This CDR3 is 15 amino acids long. Germline V gene lookup returns CDR1 SGDLS and CDR2 YYNGEE. V shed 4 bases and J shed 7 bases, with 18 bases lying between them. The CDR3 is CASSPGDSLTNEQFF. CDR3 nucleotides: TGTGCCAGCAGCCCAGGGGACTCGCTAACTAATGAGCAGTTCTTC.

The V call is TRBV7-4, the J call TRBJ2-1; D perhaps matches TRBD1 (5 bases). Trimming left V 2 bases short and J 6 bases short, with 8 bases between. The CDR3 has 13 amino acids. Germline CDR1 is SGHVT and CDR2 is SQSDAQ. CDR3 region: CASSLQGPNEQFF. The DNA of the CDR3 is TGTGCCAGCAGCTTACAGGGTCCCAATGAGCAGTTCTTC.